This paragraph reports one T cell receptor beta chain. TCRdb independently ran MiXCR on the RT-PCR reads; one entry per CDR3 protein. The sample carries about 680,000 distinct CDR3 sequences, 12% to 15% recorded once. The CDR3 has 15 amino acids. Trimming cost V 3 bases and J 1 base; bases outside gene matches: 6. CDR1 is MNHEY and CDR2 is SMNVEV in the germline V gene (reference sequence). The sample taken for sequencing was memory CD4+ T cells from blood. The source is a female donor in good health, serving as a healthy control. The chain has TRBV27 and TRBJ2-7; 7 nucleotides match TRBD2. The CDR3 DNA reads TGTGCCAGCAGTTTTTCCCTAGCGGAGTCCTACGAGCAGTACTTC. It codes for CASSFSLAESYEQYF.